This T cell receptor (beta chain) was identified during a study of T cell responses to AZD1222 COVID-19 vaccine. The V gene lost 7 bases and the J gene lost 5 bases, with 8 bases spanning the gap. The CDR3 consists of 11 residues. Germline V gene data show CDR1 as MDHEN and CDR2 as SYDVKM. Clones were sequenced by immunoSEQ multiplex PCR, and TCRdb holds only the in-frame ones, with some missing. This sample has roughly 200,000 clones, with about 89% found just once. The chain is built from TRBV28 and TRBJ2-5; D uncertain. This specimen consisted of peripheral blood, obtained 28 days after the second AZD1222 dose. The sequence was collected from an adult who received the AZD1222 COVID-19 vaccine. DNA for the CDR3: TGTGCCAGCACCATTGGTGAGACCCAGTACTTC. This codes for CASTIGETQYF.